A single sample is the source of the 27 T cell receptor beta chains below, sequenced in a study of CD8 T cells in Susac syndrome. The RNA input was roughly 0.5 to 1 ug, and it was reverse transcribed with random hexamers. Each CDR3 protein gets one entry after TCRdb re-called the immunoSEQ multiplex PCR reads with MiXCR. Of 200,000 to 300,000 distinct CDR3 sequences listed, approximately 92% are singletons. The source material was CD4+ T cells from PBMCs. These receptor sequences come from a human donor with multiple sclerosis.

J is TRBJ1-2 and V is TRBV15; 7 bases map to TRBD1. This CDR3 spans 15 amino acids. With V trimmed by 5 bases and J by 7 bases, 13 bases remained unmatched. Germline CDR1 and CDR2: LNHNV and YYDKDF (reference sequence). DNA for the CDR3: TGTGCCACCAGCCCTATCCGACAGGGCCGGAGTGGCTACACCTTC. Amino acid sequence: CATSPIRQGRSGYTF. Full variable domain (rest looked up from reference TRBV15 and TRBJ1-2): DAMVIQNPRYQVTQFGKPVTLSCSQTLNHNVMYWYQQKSSQAPKLLFHYYDKDFNNEADTPDNFQSRRPNTSFCFLDIRSPGLGDTAMYLCATSPIRQGRSGYTFGSGTRLTVV.

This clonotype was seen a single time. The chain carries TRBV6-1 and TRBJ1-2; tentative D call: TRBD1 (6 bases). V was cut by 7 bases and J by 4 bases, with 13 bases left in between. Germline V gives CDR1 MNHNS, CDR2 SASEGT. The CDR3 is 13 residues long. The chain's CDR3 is CASTGHLVYGYTF. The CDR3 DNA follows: TGTGCCAGCACGGGACACTTGGTCTATGGCTACACCTTC.

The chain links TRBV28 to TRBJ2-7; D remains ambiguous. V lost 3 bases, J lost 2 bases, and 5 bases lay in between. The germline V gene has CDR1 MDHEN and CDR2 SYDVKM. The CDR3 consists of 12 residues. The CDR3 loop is CASSFKTYEQYF. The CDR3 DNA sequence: TGTGCCAGCAGTTTTAAGACCTACGAGCAGTACTTC.

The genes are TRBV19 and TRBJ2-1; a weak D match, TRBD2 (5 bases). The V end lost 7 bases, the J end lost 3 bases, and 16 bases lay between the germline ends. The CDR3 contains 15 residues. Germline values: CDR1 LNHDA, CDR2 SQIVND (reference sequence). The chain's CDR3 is CASTLTPDYYNEQFF. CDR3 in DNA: TGTGCCAGTACCTTGACCCCAGACTACTACAATGAGCAGTTCTTC.

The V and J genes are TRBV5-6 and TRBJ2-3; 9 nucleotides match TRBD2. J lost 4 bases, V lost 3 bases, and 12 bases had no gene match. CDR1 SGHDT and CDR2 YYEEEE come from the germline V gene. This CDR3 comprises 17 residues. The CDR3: CASSWRSSGIGSDTQYF. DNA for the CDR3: TGTGCCAGCAGCTGGAGGTCTAGCGGGATTGGGTCAGATACGCAGTATTTT.

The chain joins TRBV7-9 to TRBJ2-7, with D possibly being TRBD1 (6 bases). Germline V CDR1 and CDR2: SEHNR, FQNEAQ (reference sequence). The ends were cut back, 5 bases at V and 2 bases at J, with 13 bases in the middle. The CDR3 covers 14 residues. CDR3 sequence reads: CASSPGQKTYEQYF. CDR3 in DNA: TGTGCCAGCAGCCCCGGACAGAAGACCTACGAGCAGTACTTC.

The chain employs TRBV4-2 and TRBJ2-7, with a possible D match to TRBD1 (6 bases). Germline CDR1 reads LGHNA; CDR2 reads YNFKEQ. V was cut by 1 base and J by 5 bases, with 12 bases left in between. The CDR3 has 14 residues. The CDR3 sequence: CASSQVQGTNEQYF. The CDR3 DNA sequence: TGTGCCAGCAGCCAAGTCCAGGGGACCAACGAGCAGTACTTC.

CDR3 residues: CASSGSRGAWDEQFF. CDR3 in DNA: TGTGCCAGCAGCGGGAGCAGGGGGGCATGGGATGAGCAGTTCTTC. The V gene is TRBV7-9, the J gene TRBJ2-1; D is perhaps TRBD1 (7 bases). The CDR3 is 15 amino acids. CDR1 is SEHNR and CDR2 is FQNEAQ in the germline V gene (reference sequence). The V end was cut by 5 bases, the J end by 8 bases, with 19 bases between.

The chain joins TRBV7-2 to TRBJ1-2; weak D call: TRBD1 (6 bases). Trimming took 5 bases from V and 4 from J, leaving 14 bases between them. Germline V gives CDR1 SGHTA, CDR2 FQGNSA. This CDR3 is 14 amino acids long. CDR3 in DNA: TGTGCCAGCAGCCCCGGGGGCAGGGTCTATGGCTACACCTTC. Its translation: CASSPGGRVYGYTF.

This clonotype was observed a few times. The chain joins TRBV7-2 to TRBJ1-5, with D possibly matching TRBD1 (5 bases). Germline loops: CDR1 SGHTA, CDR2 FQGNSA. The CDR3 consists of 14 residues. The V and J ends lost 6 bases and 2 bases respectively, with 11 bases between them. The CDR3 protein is CASSLRGGNQPQHF. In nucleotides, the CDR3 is TGTGCCAGCAGTTTACGAGGGGGCAATCAGCCCCAGCATTTT.

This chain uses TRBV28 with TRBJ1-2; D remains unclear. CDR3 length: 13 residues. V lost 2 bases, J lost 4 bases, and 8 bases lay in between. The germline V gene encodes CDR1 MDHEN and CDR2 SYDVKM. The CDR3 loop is CASSLGPLYGYTF. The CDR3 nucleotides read TGTGCCAGCAGTTTAGGACCGCTCTATGGCTACACCTTC.

The CDR3 DNA follows: TGTGCCAGCAGCTTAGCGAGGACAGAAGAGACCCAGTACTTC. This translates into CASSLARTEETQYF. The rearrangement links TRBV7-9 to TRBJ2-5, with D perhaps matching TRBD1 (6 bases). The V end lost 0 bases, the J end lost 3 bases, and 8 bases lay between the germline ends. CDR1 is SEHNR, CDR2 FQNEAQ, per germline (reference sequence). The CDR3 extends over 14 amino acids.

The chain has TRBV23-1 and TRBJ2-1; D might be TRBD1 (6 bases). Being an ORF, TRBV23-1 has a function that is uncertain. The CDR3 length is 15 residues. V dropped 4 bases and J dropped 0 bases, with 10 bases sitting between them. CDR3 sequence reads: CASSPDRLSYNEQFF. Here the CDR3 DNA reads TGCGCCAGCAGTCCCGACAGGCTCTCCTACAATGAGCAGTTCTTC.

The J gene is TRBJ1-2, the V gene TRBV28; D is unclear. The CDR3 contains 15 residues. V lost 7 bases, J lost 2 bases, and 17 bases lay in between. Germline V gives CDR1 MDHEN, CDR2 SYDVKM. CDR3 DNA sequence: TGTGCCAGCATTGAATGGGGTTCCTTAAACTATGGCTACACCTTC. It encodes CASIEWGSLNYGYTF.

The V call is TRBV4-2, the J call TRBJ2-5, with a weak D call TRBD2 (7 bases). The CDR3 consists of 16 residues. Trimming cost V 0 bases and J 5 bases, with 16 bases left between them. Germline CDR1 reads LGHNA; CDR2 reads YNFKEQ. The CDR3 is CASSQDWGGARETQYF. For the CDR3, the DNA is TGTGCCAGCAGCCAAGATTGGGGGGGGGCCCGGGAGACCCAGTACTTC.

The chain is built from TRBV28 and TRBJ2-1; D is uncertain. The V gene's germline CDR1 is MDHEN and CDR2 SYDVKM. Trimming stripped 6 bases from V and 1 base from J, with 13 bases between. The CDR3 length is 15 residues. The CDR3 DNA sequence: TGTGCCAGCAGCCCGATGGGGAAGTCCTACAATGAGCAGTTCTTC. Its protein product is CASSPMGKSYNEQFF.

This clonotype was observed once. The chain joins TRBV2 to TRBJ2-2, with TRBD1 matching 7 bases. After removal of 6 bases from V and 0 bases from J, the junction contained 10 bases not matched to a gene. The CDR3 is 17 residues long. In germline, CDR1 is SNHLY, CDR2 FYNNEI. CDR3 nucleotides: TGTGCCAGCAGGGCGGACAGGTTCGGCGCGAACACCGGGGAGCTGTTTTTT. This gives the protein CASRADRFGANTGELFF.

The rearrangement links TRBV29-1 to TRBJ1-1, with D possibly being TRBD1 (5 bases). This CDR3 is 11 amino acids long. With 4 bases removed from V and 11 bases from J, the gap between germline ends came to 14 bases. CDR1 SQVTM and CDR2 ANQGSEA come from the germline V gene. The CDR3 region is CSVVLGQGAFF. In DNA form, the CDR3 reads TGCAGCGTTGTTCTAGGACAAGGGGCTTTCTTT. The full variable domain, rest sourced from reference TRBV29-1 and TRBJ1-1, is SAVISQKPSRDICQRGTSLTIQCQVDSQVTMMFWYRQQPGQSLTLIATANQGSEATYESGFVIDKFPISRPNLTFSTLTVSNMSPEDSSIYLCSVVLGQGAFFGQGTRLTVV.

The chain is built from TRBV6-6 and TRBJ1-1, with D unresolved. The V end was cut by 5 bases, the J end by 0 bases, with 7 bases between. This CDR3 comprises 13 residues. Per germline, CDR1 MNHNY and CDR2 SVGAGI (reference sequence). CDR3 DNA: TGTGCCAGCAGTACAGAGCTGAACACTGAAGCTTTCTTT. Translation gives CASSTELNTEAFF.

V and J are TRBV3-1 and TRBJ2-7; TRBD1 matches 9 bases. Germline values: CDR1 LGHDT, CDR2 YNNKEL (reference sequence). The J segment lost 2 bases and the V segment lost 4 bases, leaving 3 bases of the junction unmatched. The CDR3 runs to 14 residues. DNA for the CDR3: TGTGCCAGCAGCCGGGGGACAGGGACCTACGAGCAGTACTTC. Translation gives CASSRGTGTYEQYF.

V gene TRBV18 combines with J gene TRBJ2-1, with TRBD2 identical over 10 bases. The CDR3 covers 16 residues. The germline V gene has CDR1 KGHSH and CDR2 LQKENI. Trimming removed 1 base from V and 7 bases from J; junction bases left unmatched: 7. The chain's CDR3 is CASSPRPSGSTNEQFF. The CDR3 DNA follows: TGTGCCAGCTCACCACGTCCTAGCGGGAGTACAAATGAGCAGTTCTTC.

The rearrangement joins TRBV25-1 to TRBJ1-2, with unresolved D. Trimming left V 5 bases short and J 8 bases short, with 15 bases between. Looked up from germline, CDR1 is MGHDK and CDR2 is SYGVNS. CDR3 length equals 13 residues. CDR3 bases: TGTGCCAGCAGTACTGGAGTCGAAAGGGGCTACACCTTC. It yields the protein CASSTGVERGYTF.

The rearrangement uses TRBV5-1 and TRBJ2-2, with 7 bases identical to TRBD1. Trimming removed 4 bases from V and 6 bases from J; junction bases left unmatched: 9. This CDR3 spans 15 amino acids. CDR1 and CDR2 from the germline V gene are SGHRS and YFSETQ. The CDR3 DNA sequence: TGCGCCAGCAGCCGTCGACAGGGCCAGGCCGGGGAGCTGTTTTTT. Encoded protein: CASSRRQGQAGELFF.

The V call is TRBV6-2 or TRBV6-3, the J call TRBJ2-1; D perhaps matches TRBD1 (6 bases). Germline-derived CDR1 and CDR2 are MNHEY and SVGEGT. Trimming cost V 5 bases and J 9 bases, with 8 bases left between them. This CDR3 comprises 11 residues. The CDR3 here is CASSTGIEQFF. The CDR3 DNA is TGTGCCAGCAGTACAGGGATTGAGCAGTTCTTC.

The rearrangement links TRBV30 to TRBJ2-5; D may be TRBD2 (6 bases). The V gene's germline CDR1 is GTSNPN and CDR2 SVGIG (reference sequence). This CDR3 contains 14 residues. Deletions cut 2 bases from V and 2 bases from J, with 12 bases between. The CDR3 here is CAWSRVGRQETQYF. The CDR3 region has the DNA TGTGCCTGGAGTAGGGTAGGGAGGCAAGAGACCCAGTACTTC.

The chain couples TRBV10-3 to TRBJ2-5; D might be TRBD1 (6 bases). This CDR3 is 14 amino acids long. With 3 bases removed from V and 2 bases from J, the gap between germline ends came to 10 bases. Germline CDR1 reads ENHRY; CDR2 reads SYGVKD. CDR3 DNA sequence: TGTGCCATCAGTGACAGGGGTGGGCAAGAGACCCAGTACTTC. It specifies CAISDRGGQETQYF.

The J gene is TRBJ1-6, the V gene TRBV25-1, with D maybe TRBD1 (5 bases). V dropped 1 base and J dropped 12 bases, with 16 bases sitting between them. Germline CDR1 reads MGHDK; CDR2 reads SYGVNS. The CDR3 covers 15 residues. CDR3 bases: TGTGCCAGCAGTGAATGGGGGGGACTCAAGGAACCCCTCCACTTT. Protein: CASSEWGGLKEPLHF.